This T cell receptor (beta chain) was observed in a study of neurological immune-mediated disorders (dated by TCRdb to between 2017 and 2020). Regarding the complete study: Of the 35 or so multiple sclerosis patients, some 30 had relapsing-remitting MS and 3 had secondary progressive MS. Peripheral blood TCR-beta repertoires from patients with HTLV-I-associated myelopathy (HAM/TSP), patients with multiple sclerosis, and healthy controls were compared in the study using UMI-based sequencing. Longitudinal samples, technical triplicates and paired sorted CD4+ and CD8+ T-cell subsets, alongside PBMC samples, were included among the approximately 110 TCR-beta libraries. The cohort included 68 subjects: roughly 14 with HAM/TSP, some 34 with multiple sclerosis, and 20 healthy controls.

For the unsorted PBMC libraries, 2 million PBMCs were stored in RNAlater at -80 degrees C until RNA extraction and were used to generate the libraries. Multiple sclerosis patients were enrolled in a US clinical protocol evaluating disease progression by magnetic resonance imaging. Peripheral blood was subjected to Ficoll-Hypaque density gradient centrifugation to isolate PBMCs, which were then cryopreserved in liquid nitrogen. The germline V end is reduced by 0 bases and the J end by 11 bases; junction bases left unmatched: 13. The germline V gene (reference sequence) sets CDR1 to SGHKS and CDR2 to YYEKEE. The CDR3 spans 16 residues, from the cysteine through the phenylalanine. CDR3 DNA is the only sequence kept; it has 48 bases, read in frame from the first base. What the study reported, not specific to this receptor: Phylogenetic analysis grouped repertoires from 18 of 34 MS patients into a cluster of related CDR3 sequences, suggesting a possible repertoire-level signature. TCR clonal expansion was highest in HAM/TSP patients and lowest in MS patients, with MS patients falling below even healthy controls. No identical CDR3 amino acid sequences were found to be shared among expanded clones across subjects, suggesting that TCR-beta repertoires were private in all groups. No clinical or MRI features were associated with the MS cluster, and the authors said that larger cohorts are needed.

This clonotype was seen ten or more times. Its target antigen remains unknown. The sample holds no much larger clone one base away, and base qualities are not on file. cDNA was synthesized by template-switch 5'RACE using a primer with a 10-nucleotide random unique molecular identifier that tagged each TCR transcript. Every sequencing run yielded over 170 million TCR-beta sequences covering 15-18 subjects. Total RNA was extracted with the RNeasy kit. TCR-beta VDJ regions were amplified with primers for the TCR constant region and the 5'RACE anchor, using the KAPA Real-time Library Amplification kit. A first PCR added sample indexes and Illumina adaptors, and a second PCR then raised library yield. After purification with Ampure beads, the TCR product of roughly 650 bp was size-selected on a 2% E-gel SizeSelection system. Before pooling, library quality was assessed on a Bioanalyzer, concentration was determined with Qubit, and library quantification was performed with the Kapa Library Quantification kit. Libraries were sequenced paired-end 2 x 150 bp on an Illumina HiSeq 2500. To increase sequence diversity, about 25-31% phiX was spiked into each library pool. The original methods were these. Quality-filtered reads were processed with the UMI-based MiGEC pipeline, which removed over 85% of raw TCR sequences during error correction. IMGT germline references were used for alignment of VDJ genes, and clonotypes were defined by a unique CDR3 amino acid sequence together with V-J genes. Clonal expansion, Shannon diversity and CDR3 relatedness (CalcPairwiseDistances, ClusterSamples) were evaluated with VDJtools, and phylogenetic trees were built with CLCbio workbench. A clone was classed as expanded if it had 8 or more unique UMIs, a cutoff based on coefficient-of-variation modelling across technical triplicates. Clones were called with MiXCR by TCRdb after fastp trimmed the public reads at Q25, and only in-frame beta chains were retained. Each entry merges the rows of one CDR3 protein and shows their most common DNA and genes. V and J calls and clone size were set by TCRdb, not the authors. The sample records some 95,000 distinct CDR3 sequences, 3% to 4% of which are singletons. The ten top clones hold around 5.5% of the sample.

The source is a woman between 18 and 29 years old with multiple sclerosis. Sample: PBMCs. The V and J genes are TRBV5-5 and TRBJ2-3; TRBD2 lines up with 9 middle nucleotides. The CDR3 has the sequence CASSLEAGGFGVMQYF. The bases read TGTGCCAGCAGCTTGGAAGCGGGGGGCTTTGGAGTAATGCAGTATTTT.